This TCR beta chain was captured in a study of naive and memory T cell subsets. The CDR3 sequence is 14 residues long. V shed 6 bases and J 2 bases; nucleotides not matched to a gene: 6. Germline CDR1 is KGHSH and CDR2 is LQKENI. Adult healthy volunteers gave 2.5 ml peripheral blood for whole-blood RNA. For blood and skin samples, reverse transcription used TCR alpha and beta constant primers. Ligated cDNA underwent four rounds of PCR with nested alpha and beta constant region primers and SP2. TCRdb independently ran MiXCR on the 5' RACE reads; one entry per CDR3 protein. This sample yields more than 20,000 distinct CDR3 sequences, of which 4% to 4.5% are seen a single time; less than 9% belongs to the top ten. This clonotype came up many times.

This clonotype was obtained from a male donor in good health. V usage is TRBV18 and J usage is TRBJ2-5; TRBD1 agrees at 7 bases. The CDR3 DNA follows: TGTGCCAGCTCGCCGGGACAGCCACAAGAGACCCAGTACTTC. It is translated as CASSPGQPQETQYF.